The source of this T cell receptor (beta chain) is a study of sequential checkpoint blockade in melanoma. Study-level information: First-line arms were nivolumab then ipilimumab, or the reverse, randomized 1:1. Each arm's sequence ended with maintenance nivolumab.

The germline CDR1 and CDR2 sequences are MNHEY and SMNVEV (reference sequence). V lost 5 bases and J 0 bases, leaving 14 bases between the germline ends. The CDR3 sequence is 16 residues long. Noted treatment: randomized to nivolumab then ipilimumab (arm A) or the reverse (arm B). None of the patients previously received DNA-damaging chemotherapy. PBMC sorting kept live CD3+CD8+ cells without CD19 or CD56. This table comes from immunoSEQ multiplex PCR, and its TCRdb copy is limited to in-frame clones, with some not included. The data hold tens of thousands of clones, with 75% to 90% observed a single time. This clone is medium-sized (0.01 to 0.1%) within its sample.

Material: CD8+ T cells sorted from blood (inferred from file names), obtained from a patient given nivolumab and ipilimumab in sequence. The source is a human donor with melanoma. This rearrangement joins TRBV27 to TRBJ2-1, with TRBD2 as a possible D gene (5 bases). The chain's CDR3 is CASSETITSSYNEQFF. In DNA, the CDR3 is TGTGCCAGCAGTGAGACTATCACAAGCTCCTACAATGAGCAGTTCTTC.